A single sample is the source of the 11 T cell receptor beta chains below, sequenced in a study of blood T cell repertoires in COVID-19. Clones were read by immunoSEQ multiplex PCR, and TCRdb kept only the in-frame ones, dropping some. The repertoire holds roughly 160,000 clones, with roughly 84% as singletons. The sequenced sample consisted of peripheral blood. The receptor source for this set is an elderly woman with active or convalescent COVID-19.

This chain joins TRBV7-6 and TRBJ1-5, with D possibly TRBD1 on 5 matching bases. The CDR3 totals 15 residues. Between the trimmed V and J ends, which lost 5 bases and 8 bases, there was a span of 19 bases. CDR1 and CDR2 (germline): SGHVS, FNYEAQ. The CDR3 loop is CASSLLTDPGEPQHF. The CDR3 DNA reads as TGTGCCAGCAGCCTCCTAACGGACCCGGGGGAGCCCCAGCATTTT.

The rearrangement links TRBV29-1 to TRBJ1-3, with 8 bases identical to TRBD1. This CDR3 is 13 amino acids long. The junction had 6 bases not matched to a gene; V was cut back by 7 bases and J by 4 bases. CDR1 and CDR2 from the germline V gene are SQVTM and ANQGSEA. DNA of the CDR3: TGCAGCGCCTCCTGGACAGGGGGAAACACCATATATTTT. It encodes CSASWTGGNTIYF.

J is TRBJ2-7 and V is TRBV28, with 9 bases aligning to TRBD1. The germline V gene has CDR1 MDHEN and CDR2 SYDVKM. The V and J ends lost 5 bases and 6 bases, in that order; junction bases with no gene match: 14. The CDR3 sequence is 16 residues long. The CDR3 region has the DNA TGTGCCAGCAGTCCCTCCGATTTGGGACAGGGTAGCGAGCAGTACTTC. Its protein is CASSPSDLGQGSEQYF.

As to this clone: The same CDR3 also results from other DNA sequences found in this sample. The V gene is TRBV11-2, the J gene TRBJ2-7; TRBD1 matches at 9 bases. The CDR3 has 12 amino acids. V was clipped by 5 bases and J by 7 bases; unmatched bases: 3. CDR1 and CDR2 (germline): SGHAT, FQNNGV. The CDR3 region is CASSGTGIEQYF. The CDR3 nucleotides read TGTGCCAGCAGCGGGACAGGGATTGAGCAGTACTTC. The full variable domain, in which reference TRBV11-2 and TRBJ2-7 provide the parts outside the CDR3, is EAGVAQSPRYKIIEKRQSVAFWCNPISGHATLYWYQQILGQGPKLLIQFQNNGVVDDSQLPKDRFSAERLKGVDSTLKIQPAKLEDSAVYLCASSGTGIEQYFGPGTRLTVT.

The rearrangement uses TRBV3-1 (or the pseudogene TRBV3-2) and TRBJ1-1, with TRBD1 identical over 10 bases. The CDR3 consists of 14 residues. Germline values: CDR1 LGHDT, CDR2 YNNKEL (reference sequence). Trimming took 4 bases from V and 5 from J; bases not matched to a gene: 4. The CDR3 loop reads CASSPRDRGTEAFF. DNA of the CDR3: TGTGCCAGCAGCCCCCGGGACAGGGGAACTGAAGCTTTCTTT.

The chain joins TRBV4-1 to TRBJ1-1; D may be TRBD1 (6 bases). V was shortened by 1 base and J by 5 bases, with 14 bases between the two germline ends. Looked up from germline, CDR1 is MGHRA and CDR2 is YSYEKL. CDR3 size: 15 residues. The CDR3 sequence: CASSQVGRGGTEAFF. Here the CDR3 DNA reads TGCGCCAGCAGCCAAGTTGGCAGGGGTGGTACTGAAGCTTTCTTT.

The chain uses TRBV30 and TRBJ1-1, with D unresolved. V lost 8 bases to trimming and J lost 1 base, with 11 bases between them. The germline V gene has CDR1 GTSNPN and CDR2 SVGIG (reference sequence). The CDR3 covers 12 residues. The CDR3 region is CAGRPKNTEAFF. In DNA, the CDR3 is TGTGCCGGCCGTCCCAAGAACACTGAAGCTTTCTTT.

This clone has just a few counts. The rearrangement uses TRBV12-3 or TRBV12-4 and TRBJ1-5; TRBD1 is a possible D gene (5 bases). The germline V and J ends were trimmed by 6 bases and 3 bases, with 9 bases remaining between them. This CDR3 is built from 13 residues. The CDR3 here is CASSHGANQPQHF. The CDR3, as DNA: TGTGCCAGCAGCCATGGGGCCAATCAGCCCCAGCATTTT.

CDR3 DNA: TGCAGTGCTAATATAGCCAATGAGCAGTTCTTC. Translated: CSANIANEQFF. The rearrangement uses TRBV20-1 and TRBJ2-1, with D unresolved. The germline CDR1 and CDR2 sequences are DFQATT and SNEGSKA (reference sequence). Trimming removed 4 bases from V and 6 bases from J, with 7 bases in between. CDR3 length: 11 amino acids.

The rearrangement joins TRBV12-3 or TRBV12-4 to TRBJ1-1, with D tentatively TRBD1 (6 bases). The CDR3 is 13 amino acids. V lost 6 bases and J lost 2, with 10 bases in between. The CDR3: CASRARGNTEAFF. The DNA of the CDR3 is TGTGCCAGCAGGGCCAGGGGAAACACTGAAGCTTTCTTT.

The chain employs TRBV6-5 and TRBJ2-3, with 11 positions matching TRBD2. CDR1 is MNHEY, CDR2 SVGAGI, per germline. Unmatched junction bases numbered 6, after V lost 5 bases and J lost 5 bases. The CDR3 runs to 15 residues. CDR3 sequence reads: CASSLAGGHLDTQYF. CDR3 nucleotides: TGTGCCAGCAGTCTAGCGGGAGGACATTTAGATACGCAGTATTTT.